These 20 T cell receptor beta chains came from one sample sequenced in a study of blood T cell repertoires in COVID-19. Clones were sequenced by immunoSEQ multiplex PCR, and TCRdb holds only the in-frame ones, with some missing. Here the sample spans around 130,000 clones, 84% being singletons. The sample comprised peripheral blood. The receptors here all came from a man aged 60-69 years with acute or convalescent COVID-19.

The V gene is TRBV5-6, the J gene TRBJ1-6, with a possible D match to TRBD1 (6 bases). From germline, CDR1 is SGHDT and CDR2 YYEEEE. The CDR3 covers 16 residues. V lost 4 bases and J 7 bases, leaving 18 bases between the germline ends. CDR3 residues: CASSPEGRGDNSPLHF. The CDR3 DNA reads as TGTGCCAGCAGCCCCGAGGGCAGGGGAGACAATTCACCCCTCCACTTT.

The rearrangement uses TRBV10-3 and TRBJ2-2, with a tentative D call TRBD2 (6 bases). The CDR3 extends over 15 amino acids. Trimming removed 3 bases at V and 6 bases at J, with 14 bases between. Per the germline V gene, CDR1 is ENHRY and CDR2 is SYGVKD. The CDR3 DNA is TGTGCCATCAGTGACGGGAGAACCTGGTCCGGGGAGCTGTTTTTT. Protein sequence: CAISDGRTWSGELFF.

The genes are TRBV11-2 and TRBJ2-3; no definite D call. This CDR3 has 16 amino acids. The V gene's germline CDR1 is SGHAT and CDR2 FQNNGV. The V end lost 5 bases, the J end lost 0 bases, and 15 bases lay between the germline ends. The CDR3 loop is CASSPYGSLSTDTQYF. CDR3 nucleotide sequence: TGTGCCAGCAGCCCTTATGGCAGTCTTAGCACAGATACGCAGTATTTT.

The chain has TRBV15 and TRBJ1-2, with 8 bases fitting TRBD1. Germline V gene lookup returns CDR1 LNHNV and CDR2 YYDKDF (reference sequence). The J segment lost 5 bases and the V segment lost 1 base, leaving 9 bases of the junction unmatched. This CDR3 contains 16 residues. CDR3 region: CATSRVFRTGRYGYTF. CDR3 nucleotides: TGTGCCACCAGCAGAGTATTTCGGACAGGGAGGTATGGCTACACCTTC.

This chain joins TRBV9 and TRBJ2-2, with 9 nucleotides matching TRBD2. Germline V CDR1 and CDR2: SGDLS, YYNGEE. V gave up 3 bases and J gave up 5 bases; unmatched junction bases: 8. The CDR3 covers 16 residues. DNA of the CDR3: TGTGCCAGCAGCGCTCTGGCGGGGGGGCAAACCGGGGAGCTGTTTTTT. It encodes CASSALAGGQTGELFF.

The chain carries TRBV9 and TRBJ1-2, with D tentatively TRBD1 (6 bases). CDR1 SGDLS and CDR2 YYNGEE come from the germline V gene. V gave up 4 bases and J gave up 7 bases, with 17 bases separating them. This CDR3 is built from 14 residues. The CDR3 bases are TGTGCCAGCAGCCCCCAGAGGGCAGGGGTTGGCTACACCTTC. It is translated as CASSPQRAGVGYTF. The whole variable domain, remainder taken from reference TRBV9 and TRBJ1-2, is DSGVTQTPKHLITATGQRVTLRCSPRSGDLSVYWYQQSLDQGLQFLIQYYNGEERAKGNILERFSAQQFPDLHSELNLSSLELGDSALYFCASSPQRAGVGYTFGSGTRLTVV.

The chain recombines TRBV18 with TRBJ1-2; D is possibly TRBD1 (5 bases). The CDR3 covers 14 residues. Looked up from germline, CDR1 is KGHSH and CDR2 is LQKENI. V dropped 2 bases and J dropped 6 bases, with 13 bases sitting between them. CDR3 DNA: TGTGCCAGCTCACCAAGGGCTAGACAGAATGGCTACACCTTC. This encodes CASSPRARQNGYTF.

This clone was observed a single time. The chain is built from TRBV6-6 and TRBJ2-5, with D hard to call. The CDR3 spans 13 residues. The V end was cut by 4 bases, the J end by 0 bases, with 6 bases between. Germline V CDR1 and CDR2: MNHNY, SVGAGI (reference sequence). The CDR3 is CASSFLYQETQYF. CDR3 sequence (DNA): TGTGCCAGCAGTTTTCTGTACCAAGAGACCCAGTACTTC.

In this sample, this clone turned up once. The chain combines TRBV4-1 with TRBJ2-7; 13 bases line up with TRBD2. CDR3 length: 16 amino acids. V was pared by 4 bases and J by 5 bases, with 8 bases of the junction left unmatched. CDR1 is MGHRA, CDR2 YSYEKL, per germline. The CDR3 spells CASSLTSGRLVNEQYF. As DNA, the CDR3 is TGCGCCAGCAGCCTGACTAGCGGGAGGCTCGTCAACGAGCAGTACTTC.

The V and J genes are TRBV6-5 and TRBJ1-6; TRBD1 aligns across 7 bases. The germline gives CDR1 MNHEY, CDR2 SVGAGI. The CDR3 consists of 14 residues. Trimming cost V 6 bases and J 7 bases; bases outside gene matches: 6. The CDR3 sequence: CASRGGQNNSPLHF. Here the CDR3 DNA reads TGTGCCAGCAGGGGGGGACAGAACAATTCACCCCTCCACTTT.

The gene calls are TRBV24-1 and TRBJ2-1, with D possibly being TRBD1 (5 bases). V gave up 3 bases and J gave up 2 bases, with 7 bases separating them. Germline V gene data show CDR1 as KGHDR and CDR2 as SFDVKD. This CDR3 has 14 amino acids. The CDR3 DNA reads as TGTGCCACCAGTGATCCAGGGACCTACAATGAGCAGTTCTTC. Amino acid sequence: CATSDPGTYNEQFF.

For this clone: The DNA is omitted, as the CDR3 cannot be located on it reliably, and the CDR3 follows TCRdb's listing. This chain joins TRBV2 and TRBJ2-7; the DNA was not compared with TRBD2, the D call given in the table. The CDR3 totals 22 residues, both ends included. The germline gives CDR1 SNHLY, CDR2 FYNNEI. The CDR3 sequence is CASSESEEMRGYEQYFGREQYF.

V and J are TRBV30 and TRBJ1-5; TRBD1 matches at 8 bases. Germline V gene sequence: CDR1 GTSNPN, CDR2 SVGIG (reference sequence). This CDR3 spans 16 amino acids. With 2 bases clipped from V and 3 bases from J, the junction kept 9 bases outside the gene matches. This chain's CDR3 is CAWSPSMGQDNQPQHF. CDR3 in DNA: TGTGCCTGGAGTCCTTCCATGGGACAGGACAATCAGCCCCAGCATTTT.

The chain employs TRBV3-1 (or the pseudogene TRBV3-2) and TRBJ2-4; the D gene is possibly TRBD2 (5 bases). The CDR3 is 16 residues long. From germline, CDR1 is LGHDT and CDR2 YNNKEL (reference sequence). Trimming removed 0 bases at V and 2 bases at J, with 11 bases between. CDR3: CASSQEITGSKNIQYF. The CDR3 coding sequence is TGTGCCAGCAGCCAAGAAATAACGGGATCCAAAAACATTCAGTACTTC.

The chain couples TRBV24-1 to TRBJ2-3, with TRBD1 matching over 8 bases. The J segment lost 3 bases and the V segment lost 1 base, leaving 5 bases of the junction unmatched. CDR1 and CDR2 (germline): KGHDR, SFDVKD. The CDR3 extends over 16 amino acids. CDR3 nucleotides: TGTGCCACCAGTGATTTAGCACAGGGGGGAACAGATACGCAGTATTTT. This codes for CATSDLAQGGTDTQYF.

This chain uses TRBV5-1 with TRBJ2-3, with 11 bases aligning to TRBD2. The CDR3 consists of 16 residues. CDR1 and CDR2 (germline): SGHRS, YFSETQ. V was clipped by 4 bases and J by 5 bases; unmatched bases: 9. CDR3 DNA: TGCGCCAGCAGCACATCCGGGACTAGCGGAGGAGATACGCAGTATTTT. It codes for CASSTSGTSGGDTQYF.

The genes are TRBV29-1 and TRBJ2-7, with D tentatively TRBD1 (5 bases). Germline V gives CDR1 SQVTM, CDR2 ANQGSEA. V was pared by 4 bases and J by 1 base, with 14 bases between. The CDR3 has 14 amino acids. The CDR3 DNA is TGCAGCGTTGCCCCAGGGTTGAGGTCCTACGAGCAGTACTTC. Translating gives CSVAPGLRSYEQYF.

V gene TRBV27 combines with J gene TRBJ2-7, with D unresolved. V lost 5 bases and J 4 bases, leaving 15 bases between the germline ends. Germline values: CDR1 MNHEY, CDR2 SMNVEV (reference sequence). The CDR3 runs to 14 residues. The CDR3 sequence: CASSPSLGPYEQYF. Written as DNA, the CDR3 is TGTGCCAGCAGTCCCTCATTGGGCCCGTACGAGCAGTACTTC.

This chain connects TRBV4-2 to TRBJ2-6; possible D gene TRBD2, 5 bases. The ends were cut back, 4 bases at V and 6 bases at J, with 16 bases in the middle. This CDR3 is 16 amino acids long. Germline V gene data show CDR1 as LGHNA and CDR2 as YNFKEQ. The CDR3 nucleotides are TGTGCCAGCAGCCCTGGCCGGGGTCTAGAGGCCAACGTCCTGACTTTC. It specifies CASSPGRGLEANVLTF.

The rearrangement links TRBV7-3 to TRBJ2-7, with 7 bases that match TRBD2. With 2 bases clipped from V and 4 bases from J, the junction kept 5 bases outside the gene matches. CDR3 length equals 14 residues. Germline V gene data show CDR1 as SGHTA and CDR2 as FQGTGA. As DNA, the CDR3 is TGTGCCAGCAGCTTAGGCGGGAGTAAGTACGAGCAGTACTTC. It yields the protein CASSLGGSKYEQYF.